Listed here is a single T cell receptor (beta chain). J was trimmed by 0 bases and V by 4 bases; bases with no gene match: 1. This CDR3 has 14 amino acids. Looked up from germline, CDR1 is ENHRY and CDR2 is SYGVKD. This sample was included in a study of control samples from healthy donors and cancer patients. Produced via immunoSEQ multiplex PCR; TCRdb's table is partial and in-frame only. Of 150,000 to 200,000 clones listed, 88% were seen once; the top ten hold around 5%. Input material: blood. The J gene is TRBJ2-5, the V gene TRBV10-3; 8 bases are shared with TRBD1. The origin of this receptor is a woman aged 30 to 39 in good health. The CDR3 DNA is TGTGCCATCAGTGGGGGACAGGACCAAGAGACCCAGTACTTC. Protein sequence: CAISGGQDQETQYF.